The 27 T cell receptor beta chains below all came from one sample that was sequenced in a study of cytomegalovirus exposure and HLA in healthy donors. Vbeta (60) and Jbeta (13) primers were used in the PCR. Only in-frame clones appear in the TCRdb table, and some are missing; sequencing was by immunoSEQ multiplex PCR. The sample gives about 120,000 clones, roughly 82% of which show up once; roughly 3% is in the top ten. Sequenced material: PBMCs. These receptors were obtained from a woman in her thirties or forties in good health and CMV-seropositive.

CDR3 DNA: TGTGCCACCGGAGTAGGGGGACAGGACTCTAGCGAGCAGTACTTC. Translated, it gives CATGVGGQDSSEQYF. The rearrangement joins TRBV28 to TRBJ2-7, with 8 bases identical to TRBD1. The CDR3 totals 15 residues. The V and J ends lost 10 bases and 6 bases, in that order; junction bases with no gene match: 17. Germline assignment: CDR1 MDHEN and CDR2 SYDVKM.

The table lists this clone with a few counts. This rearrangement joins TRBV19 to TRBJ1-1, with 8 nucleotides matching TRBD1. This CDR3 region has 16 residues. V shed 3 bases, J shed 0 bases, and the junction held 6 bases outside the gene matches. Germline assignment: CDR1 LNHDA and CDR2 SQIVND (reference sequence). The CDR3 region has the DNA TGTGCCAGTAGTATTGGTGACAGGGGTATGAACACTGAAGCTTTCTTT. Translating it yields CASSIGDRGMNTEAFF.

The count of this clone is one. The chain joins TRBV7-9 to TRBJ2-7, with a tentative D call TRBD1 (5 bases). CDR1 and CDR2 from the germline V gene are SEHNR and FQNEAQ (reference sequence). V was shortened by 5 bases and J by 5 bases, with 19 bases between the two germline ends. This CDR3 is built from 15 residues. This chain's CDR3 is CASSPQAGRMNEQYF. The CDR3 bases are TGTGCCAGCAGCCCTCAGGCAGGGCGTATGAACGAGCAGTACTTC.

This rearrangement joins TRBV9 to TRBJ2-3; 8 bases line up with TRBD2. Trimming at V came to 4 bases and at J to 4 bases, leaving 11 bases not matched to a gene. The CDR3 loop spans 16 amino acids. In germline, CDR1 is SGDLS, CDR2 YYNGEE. CDR3 nucleotide sequence: TGTGCCAGCAGCACCGGACTTACTAGCGGTGCAGATACGCAGTATTTT. It specifies CASSTGLTSGADTQYF. The complete variable domain, with remaining parts taken from reference TRBV9 and TRBJ2-3, reads DSGVTQTPKHLITATGQRVTLRCSPRSGDLSVYWYQQSLDQGLQFLIQYYNGEERAKGNILERFSAQQFPDLHSELNLSSLELGDSALYFCASSTGLTSGADTQYFGPGTRLTVL.

This sequence joins TRBV28 and TRBJ1-2, with D perhaps matching TRBD1 (5 bases). The germline V and J ends were trimmed by 4 bases and 6 bases, with 12 bases remaining between them. The germline V gene has CDR1 MDHEN and CDR2 SYDVKM. The CDR3 is 13 residues long. CDR3 region: CASSSPDRDGYTF. In DNA form, the CDR3 reads TGTGCCAGCAGTTCCCCCGACAGAGATGGCTACACCTTC.

V and J are TRBV5-1 and TRBJ2-7, with 13 bases aligning to TRBD2. CDR3 size: 15 residues. The J segment lost 4 bases and the V segment lost 4 bases, leaving 5 bases of the junction unmatched. Germline loops: CDR1 SGHRS, CDR2 YFSETQ. CDR3 in DNA: TGCGCCAGCAGCCGGGGACTAGCGGGAACGTACGAGCAGTACTTC. This gives the protein CASSRGLAGTYEQYF.

This chain joins TRBV10-3 and TRBJ1-5; D is perhaps TRBD1 (5 bases). The length of the CDR3 is 14 residues. Germline V gene data show CDR1 as ENHRY and CDR2 as SYGVKD. The ends were cut back, 9 bases at V and 0 bases at J, with 12 bases in the middle. Here the CDR3 DNA reads TGTGCCATAGCGACAGAGTATAGCAATCAGCCCCAGCATTTT. This codes for CAIATEYSNQPQHF.

CDR3 coding DNA: TGTGCCTGGAGTGTGGCAAAGGACCTAAACGCGGGAAAACTGTTTTTT. Translated: CAWSVAKDLNAGKLFF. V gene TRBV30 combines with J gene TRBJ1-4, with D unclear. Trimming stripped 0 bases from V and 10 bases from J, with 21 bases between. The CDR3 sequence is 16 residues long. Germline V gene lookup returns CDR1 GTSNPN and CDR2 SVGIG (reference sequence).

The chain uses TRBV13 and TRBJ2-5, with 7 bases aligning to TRBD1. The J segment lost 2 bases and the V segment lost 5 bases, leaving 2 bases of the junction unmatched. The CDR3 sequence is 13 residues long. Germline assignment: CDR1 PRHDT and CDR2 FYEKMQ (reference sequence). In DNA form, the CDR3 reads TGTGCCAGCAGCCGACAGGGACAAGAGACCCAGTACTTC. The encoded protein is CASSRQGQETQYF.

This clone was counted a single time. This rearrangement joins TRBV5-6 to TRBJ2-7, with 8 bases aligning to TRBD1. This CDR3 is built from 15 residues. Germline CDR1 and CDR2: SGHDT and YYEEEE. With 2 bases clipped from V and 0 bases from J, the junction kept 4 bases outside the gene matches. CDR3: CASSFGGQGSYEQYF. CDR3 in DNA: TGTGCCAGCAGCTTTGGTGGACAGGGCTCCTACGAGCAGTACTTC.

This clone was detected only a few times. This rearrangement joins TRBV5-1 to TRBJ2-3, with 7 bases that match TRBD2. This CDR3 contains 15 residues. Germline trimming cut 2 bases from V and 4 bases from J; bases unmatched to any gene: 7. Germline CDR1 is SGHRS and CDR2 is YFSETQ. The chain's CDR3 is CASSFTGGGADTQYF. In DNA form, the CDR3 reads TGCGCCAGCAGCTTCACGGGGGGTGGGGCAGATACGCAGTATTTT.

The chain recombines TRBV7-9 with TRBJ1-2; D is perhaps TRBD1 (5 bases). The germline V and J ends were trimmed by 1 base and 9 bases, with 15 bases remaining between them. The CDR3 extends over 14 amino acids. CDR1 SEHNR and CDR2 FQNEAQ come from the germline V gene (reference sequence). This chain's CDR3 is CASSLVGGEDRYTF. As DNA, the CDR3 is TGTGCCAGCAGCTTAGTAGGAGGGGAGGATCGCTACACCTTC. Filled out from reference TRBV7-9 and TRBJ1-2, the complete variable domain reads DTGVSQNPRHKITKRGQNVTFRCDPISEHNRLYWYRQTLGQGPEFLTYFQNEAQLEKSRLLSDRFSAERPKGSFSTLEIQRTEQGDSAMYLCASSLVGGEDRYTFGSGTRLTVV.

The rearrangement joins TRBV10-3 to TRBJ1-1; D is undetermined. From germline, CDR1 is ENHRY and CDR2 SYGVKD. The CDR3 totals 11 residues. The germline V and J ends were trimmed by 8 bases and 8 bases, with 12 bases remaining between them. DNA of the CDR3: TGTGCCATCTCGGGGAGTGGCGAAGCTTTCTTT. Translation: CAISGSGEAFF.

The chain employs TRBV5-5 and TRBJ1-1; TRBD1 matches at 9 bases. V shed 5 bases and J 5 bases; nucleotides not matched to a gene: 19. Germline V gene sequence: CDR1 SGHKS, CDR2 YYEKEE (reference sequence). The CDR3 has 18 residues. CDR3 DNA sequence: TGTGCCAGCAGTCCTAAGTATAGGGACAGGGTTATTAATACTGAAGCTTTCTTT. This sequence encodes CASSPKYRDRVINTEAFF.

This chain connects TRBV12-5 to TRBJ2-1, with TRBD1 matching 11 bases. Germline V gene data show CDR1 as LGHNT and CDR2 as FRNRAP. V dropped 1 base and J dropped 9; count of bases not matched to a gene: 2. This CDR3 has 14 residues. The CDR3 loop is CASGLAGTGGEQFF. CDR3 DNA: TGTGCTAGTGGTTTGGCAGGGACAGGGGGTGAGCAGTTCTTC. Looking up the rest from reference TRBV12-5 and TRBJ2-1 gives the full variable domain: DARVTQTPRHKVTEMGQEVTMRCQPILGHNTVFWYRQTMMQGLELLAYFRNRAPLDDSGMPKDRFSAEMPDATLATLKIQPSEPRDSAVYFCASGLAGTGGEQFFGPGTRLTVL.

The chain carries TRBV7-9 and TRBJ1-2; D gene uncertain. Germline lookup yields CDR1 SEHNR and CDR2 FQNEAQ (reference sequence). CDR3 length: 11 residues. V was shortened by 3 bases and J by 7 bases, with 6 bases between the two germline ends. DNA for the CDR3: TGTGCCAGCAGCTTTGTGAGTGGCTACACCTTC. Its protein product is CASSFVSGYTF.

This sequence joins TRBV7-2 and TRBJ1-1; a weak D match, TRBD1 (5 bases). This CDR3 spans 13 amino acids. The V gene's germline CDR1 is SGHTA and CDR2 FQGNSA. V was cut by 2 bases and J by 3 bases, with 7 bases left in between. DNA for the CDR3: TGTGCCAGCAGCTTAATAGGGGACACTGAAGCTTTCTTT. Translation gives CASSLIGDTEAFF.

V gene TRBV10-3 combines with J gene TRBJ2-7; D unclear. The germline CDR1 and CDR2 sequences are ENHRY and SYGVKD. The germline V and J ends were trimmed by 6 bases and 3 bases, with 9 bases remaining between them. There are 12 residues in the CDR3. CDR3 sequence: CAISPQLYEQYF. CDR3 nucleotide sequence: TGTGCCATCAGCCCTCAACTCTACGAGCAGTACTTC.

V gene TRBV9 combines with J gene TRBJ2-7, with 14 bases aligning to TRBD2. The germline CDR1 and CDR2 sequences are SGDLS and YYNGEE. V was clipped by 0 bases and J by 4 bases; unmatched bases: 3. The CDR3 extends over 16 amino acids. In nucleotides, the CDR3 is TGTGCCAGCAGCGTAGAGGGACTAGCGGGGGATTACGAGCAGTACTTC. It specifies CASSVEGLAGDYEQYF.

The genes are TRBV6-6 and TRBJ2-1; tentatively, D is TRBD2 (6 bases). The germline gives CDR1 MNHNY, CDR2 SVGAGI (reference sequence). Trimming removed 5 bases from V and 5 bases from J, with 10 bases in between. The CDR3 contains 13 residues. The DNA for the CDR3 is TGTGCCAGCAGTCAGGGACTCAACAATGAGCAGTTCTTC. Amino acid sequence: CASSQGLNNEQFF.

The table lists this clone with a few counts. The V call is TRBV4-1, the J call TRBJ2-1; TRBD2 is a possible D gene (5 bases). Trimming took 3 bases from V and 13 from J, leaving 19 bases between them. The germline V gene has CDR1 MGHRA and CDR2 YSYEKL. There are 14 residues in the CDR3. The CDR3 reads CASSQSTSSQTQFF. The CDR3 bases are TGCGCCAGCAGCCAGTCTACTAGTTCCCAAACTCAGTTCTTC.

The J gene is TRBJ1-5, the V gene TRBV7-8, with 8 bases lining up with TRBD1. Per the germline V gene, CDR1 is SGHVS and CDR2 is FQNEAQ. This CDR3 is 15 amino acids long. With 5 bases clipped from V and 7 bases from J, the junction kept 10 bases outside the gene matches. The CDR3 here is CASSPPGTGWQPQHF. The CDR3 coding sequence is TGTGCCAGCAGCCCGCCAGGGACAGGTTGGCAGCCCCAGCATTTT.

V and J are TRBV2 and TRBJ2-7; 9 bases are a match to TRBD1. Unmatched junction bases numbered 7, after V lost 7 bases and J lost 3 bases. The length of the CDR3 is 14 residues. Germline lookup yields CDR1 SNHLY and CDR2 FYNNEI. The CDR3 is CASTRTGGGYEQYF. The CDR3 DNA is TGTGCCAGCACCAGAACAGGGGGCGGCTACGAGCAGTACTTC.

This clone was seen only a few times. The genes are TRBV7-9 and TRBJ2-7, with 10 bases that match TRBD1. Germline assignment: CDR1 SEHNR and CDR2 FQNEAQ (reference sequence). The V segment lost 3 bases and the J segment 1 base; nucleotides outside the gene matches: 6. CDR3 size: 16 residues. The CDR3 nucleotides are TGTGCCAGCAGCTTTTCCGGGACAGGGGTTTCCTACGAGCAGTACTTC. This sequence encodes CASSFSGTGVSYEQYF.

The V call is TRBV7-2, the J call TRBJ2-7; D perhaps matches TRBD2 (6 bases). Germline CDR1 is SGHTA and CDR2 is FQGNSA. V shed 0 bases and J shed 6 bases, with 12 bases lying between them. The CDR3 runs 14 residues. DNA for the CDR3: TGTGCCAGCAGCTTAGCGACGGGAGTGAGCGAGCAGTACTTC. This sequence encodes CASSLATGVSEQYF.

The genes are TRBV7-6 and TRBJ2-5, with D unresolved. In germline, CDR1 is SGHVS, CDR2 FNYEAQ. V was trimmed by 2 bases and J by 2 bases, leaving 6 bases between them. This CDR3 spans 13 amino acids. CDR3 sequence reads: CASSLFVQETQYF. Here the CDR3 DNA reads TGTGCCAGCAGCTTATTCGTACAAGAGACCCAGTACTTC.

The sample holds a few counts of this clone. In nucleotides, the CDR3 is TGTGCCAGCAGCTTAGGATCCGGGAGAACAGATACGCAGTATTTT. Encoded protein: CASSLGSGRTDTQYF. The rearrangement links TRBV7-2 to TRBJ2-3, with D maybe TRBD2 (6 bases). CDR1 and CDR2 from the germline V gene are SGHTA and FQGNSA. Trimming pared 1 base from V and 3 bases from J, leaving 11 bases between. This CDR3 is 15 amino acids long.